The clone carrying this T cell receptor (beta chain) was observed at least ten times. The sample belongs to a study of CD8+CD57+ T cells in acquired aplastic anemia. Only patients with CD8+CD57+ cell expansion on flow cytometry were chosen for sequencing. Germline CDR1 reads SGHAT; CDR2 reads FQNNGV. The J segment lost 7 bases and the V segment lost 5 bases, leaving 0 bases of the junction unmatched. The CDR3 runs to 11 residues. Genomic DNA templated the TCR beta VDJ and CDR3 profiling. TCRdb itself ran the reads through MiXCR, one entry per CDR3 protein. The data show 180,000 or so distinct CDR3 sequences, about half seen once.

The receptor's source is a human donor with aplastic anemia. Specimen: sorted CD4+, CD8+, or CD8+CD57+ T cells (not recorded which) from PBMCs. The V and J genes are TRBV11-2 and TRBJ2-5, with 8 positions matching TRBD1. CDR3 DNA sequence: TGTGCCAGCAGCCAGGGGGCGACCCAGTACTTC. Translated: CASSQGATQYF.